What follows are 7 T cell receptor beta chains derived from one specimen sequenced in a study of a mutant IDH1 vaccine in newly diagnosed glioma. Indicated time point: week 23, last vaccination. A single vaccine dose contained 300 ug of mutant IDH1 20-mer peptide, and topical imiquimod was used with it. The protocol was immunoSEQ multiplex PCR, while the TCRdb copy is restricted to in-frame clones and leaves out a portion. This repertoire shows around 29,000 clones, around 80% found once; its top ten account for roughly 8%. Their antigens are not known. The sequences come from PBMCs, collected from a glioma patient whose treatment included an IDH1 peptide vaccine. Receptors were obtained from a woman between 18 and 29 years old with glioma.

The chain employs TRBV5-4 and TRBJ1-4; D perhaps matches TRBD1 (5 bases). In germline, CDR1 is SGHNT, CDR2 YYREEE (reference sequence). The CDR3 contains 15 residues. Deletions cut 4 bases from V and 7 bases from J, with 17 bases between. CDR3: CASSLKGKGSEKLFF. The CDR3 DNA sequence: TGTGCCAGCAGCCTAAAAGGGAAGGGGTCTGAAAAACTGTTTTTT.

The chain joins TRBV29-1 to TRBJ1-1, with TRBD1 as a possible D gene (5 bases). Germline values: CDR1 SQVTM, CDR2 ANQGSEA. V was clipped by 4 bases and J by 3 bases, with 12 bases between them. The CDR3 extends over 13 amino acids. CDR3 DNA sequence: TGCAGCGTTGGGGTCGACAGCTACACTGAAGCTTTCTTT. This encodes CSVGVDSYTEAFF. Filled out from reference TRBV29-1 and TRBJ1-1, the complete variable domain reads SAVISQKPSRDICQRGTSLTIQCQVDSQVTMMFWYRQQPGQSLTLIATANQGSEATYESGFVIDKFPISRPNLTFSTLTVSNMSPEDSSIYLCSVGVDSYTEAFFGQGTRLTVV.

The J gene is TRBJ1-5, the V gene TRBV19; 10 bases fit TRBD1. The J segment lost 2 bases and the V segment lost 3 bases, leaving 13 bases of the junction unmatched. This CDR3 region has 19 residues. CDR1 is LNHDA and CDR2 is SQIVND in the germline V gene (reference sequence). In nucleotides, the CDR3 is TGTGCCAGTAGTATGTGGAGGTATTCCGGGACAGGGGGCAATCAGCCCCAGCATTTT. Amino acids: CASSMWRYSGTGGNQPQHF.

This sequence joins TRBV18 and TRBJ1-6; D gene uncertain. The CDR3 runs 15 residues. The germline V and J ends were trimmed by 6 bases and 10 bases, with 19 bases remaining between them. Germline V gives CDR1 KGHSH, CDR2 LQKENI. DNA of the CDR3: TGTGCCAGCTCCCTGGCGTTTTCCACGGACTCACCCCTCCACTTT. Residues: CASSLAFSTDSPLHF.

V and J are TRBV7-8 and TRBJ1-1; no firm D call. Germline CDR1 and CDR2: SGHVS and FQNEAQ. The CDR3 runs 14 residues. The germline V and J ends were trimmed by 5 bases and 0 bases, with 10 bases remaining between them. The CDR3 DNA follows: TGTGCCAGCAGCCAAACAGCGCTGAACACTGAAGCTTTCTTT. This sequence encodes CASSQTALNTEAFF.

This clone was detected a few times. The CDR3 region has the DNA TGTGCCAGCAGCTTGGGGGGCACAGTCTCTGGAAACACCATATATTTT. Protein product: CASSLGGTVSGNTIYF. V usage is TRBV7-2 and J usage is TRBJ1-3, with a tentative D call TRBD1 (6 bases). This CDR3 is built from 16 residues. The V gene lost 3 bases and the J gene lost 0 bases, with 12 bases spanning the gap. Germline V gene lookup returns CDR1 SGHTA and CDR2 FQGNSA.

Concerning this clone itself: At one end the junction does not follow the germline gene, possibly because of a read error. The chain joins TRBV11-2 to TRBJ1-1; D gene unclear. CDR3 length: 11 amino acids. Germline V lookup: CDR1 SGHAT, CDR2 FQNNGV. CDR3 residues: CASSLNNEAFF. The CDR3 DNA reads TGTGCCAGCAGCTTAAACAATGAAGCTTTCTTT.